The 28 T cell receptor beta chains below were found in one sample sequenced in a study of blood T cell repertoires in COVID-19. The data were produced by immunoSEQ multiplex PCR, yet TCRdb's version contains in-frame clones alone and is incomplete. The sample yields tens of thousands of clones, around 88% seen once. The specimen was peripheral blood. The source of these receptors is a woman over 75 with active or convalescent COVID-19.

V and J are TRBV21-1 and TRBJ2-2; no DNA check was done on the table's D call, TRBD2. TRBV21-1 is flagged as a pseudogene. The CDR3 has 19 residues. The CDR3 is CASSPPGLAGGTNTGELFF. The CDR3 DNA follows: TGTGCCAGCAGCCCTCCGGGACTAGCGGGGGGGACCAACACCGGGGAGCTGTTTTTT.

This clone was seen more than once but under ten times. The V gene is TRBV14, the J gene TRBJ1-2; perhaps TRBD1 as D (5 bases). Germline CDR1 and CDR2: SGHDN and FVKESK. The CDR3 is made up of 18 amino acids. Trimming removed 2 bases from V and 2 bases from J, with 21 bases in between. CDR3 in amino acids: CASSQRGLLQESNYGYTF. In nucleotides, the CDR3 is TGTGCCAGCAGCCAAAGGGGACTACTACAGGAGTCAAACTATGGCTACACCTTC.

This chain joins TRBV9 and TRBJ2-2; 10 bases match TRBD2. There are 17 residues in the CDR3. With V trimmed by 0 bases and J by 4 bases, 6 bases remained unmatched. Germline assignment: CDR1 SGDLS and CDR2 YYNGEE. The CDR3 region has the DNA TGTGCCAGCAGCGTAGCTCCTAGCGGGGGAGGCACCGGGGAGCTGTTTTTT. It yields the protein CASSVAPSGGGTGELFF. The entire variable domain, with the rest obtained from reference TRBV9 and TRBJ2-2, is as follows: DSGVTQTPKHLITATGQRVTLRCSPRSGDLSVYWYQQSLDQGLQFLIQYYNGEERAKGNILERFSAQQFPDLHSELNLSSLELGDSALYFCASSVAPSGGGTGELFFGEGSRLTVL.

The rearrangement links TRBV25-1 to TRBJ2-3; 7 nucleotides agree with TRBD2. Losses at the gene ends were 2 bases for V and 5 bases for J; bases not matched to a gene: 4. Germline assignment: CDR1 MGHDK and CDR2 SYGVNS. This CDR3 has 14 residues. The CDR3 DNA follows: TGTGCCAGCAGTGAACTTTGGGAGGGAGATACGCAGTATTTT. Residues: CASSELWEGDTQYF.

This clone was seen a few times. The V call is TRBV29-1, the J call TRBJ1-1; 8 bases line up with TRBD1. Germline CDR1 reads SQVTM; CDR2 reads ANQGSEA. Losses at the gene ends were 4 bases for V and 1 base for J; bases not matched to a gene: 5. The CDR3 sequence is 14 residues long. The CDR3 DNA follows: TGCAGCGTTGCTACAGGACAGGGGAACACTGAAGCTTTCTTT. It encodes CSVATGQGNTEAFF.

The CDR3 loop is CASSLEWVGGASYEQYF. The CDR3 DNA reads TGTGCCAGCAGCTTAGAATGGGTCGGGGGGGCCTCCTACGAGCAGTACTTC. The chain is built from TRBV7-2 and TRBJ2-7; 8 bases agree with TRBD2. Trimming removed 1 base from V and 0 bases from J; junction bases left unmatched: 8. There are 17 residues in the CDR3. Per germline, CDR1 SGHTA and CDR2 FQGNSA.

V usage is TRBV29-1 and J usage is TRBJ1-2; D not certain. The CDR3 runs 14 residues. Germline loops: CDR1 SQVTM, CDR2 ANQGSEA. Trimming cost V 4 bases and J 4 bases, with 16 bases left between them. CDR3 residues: CSVVLQTFPYGYTF. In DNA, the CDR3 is TGCAGCGTTGTGTTACAGACCTTCCCCTATGGCTACACCTTC.

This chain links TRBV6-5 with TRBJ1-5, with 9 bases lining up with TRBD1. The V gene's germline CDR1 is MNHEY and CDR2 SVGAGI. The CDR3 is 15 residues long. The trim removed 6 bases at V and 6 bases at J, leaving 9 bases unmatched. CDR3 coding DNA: TGTGCCAGCAGGGAGGACAGGGGAATTTTTCAGCCCCAGCATTTT. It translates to CASREDRGIFQPQHF.

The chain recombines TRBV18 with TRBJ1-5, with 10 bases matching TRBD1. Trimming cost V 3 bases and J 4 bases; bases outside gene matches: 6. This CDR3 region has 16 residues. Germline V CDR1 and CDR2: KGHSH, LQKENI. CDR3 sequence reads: CASSPFGQGGNQPQHF. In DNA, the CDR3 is TGTGCCAGCTCACCTTTCGGACAGGGGGGAAATCAGCCCCAGCATTTT.

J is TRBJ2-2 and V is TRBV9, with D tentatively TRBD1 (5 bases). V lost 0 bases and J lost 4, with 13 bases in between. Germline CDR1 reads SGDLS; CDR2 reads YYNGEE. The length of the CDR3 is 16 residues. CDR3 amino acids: CASSVEGAGGTGELFF. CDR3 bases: TGTGCCAGCAGCGTAGAAGGGGCTGGTGGCACCGGGGAGCTGTTTTTT.

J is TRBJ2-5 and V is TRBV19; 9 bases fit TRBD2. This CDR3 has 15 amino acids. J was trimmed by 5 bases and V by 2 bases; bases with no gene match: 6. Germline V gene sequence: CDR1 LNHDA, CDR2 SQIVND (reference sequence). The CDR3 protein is CASSIPGLAGETQYF. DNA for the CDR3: TGTGCCAGTAGTATACCGGGGCTAGCGGGGGAGACCCAGTACTTC. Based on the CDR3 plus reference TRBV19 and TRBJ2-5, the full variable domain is DGGITQSPKYLFRKEGQNVTLSCEQNLNHDAMYWYRQDPGQGLRLIYYSQIVNDFQKGDIAEGYSVSREKKESFPLTVTSAQKNPTAFYLCASSIPGLAGETQYFGPGTRLLVL.

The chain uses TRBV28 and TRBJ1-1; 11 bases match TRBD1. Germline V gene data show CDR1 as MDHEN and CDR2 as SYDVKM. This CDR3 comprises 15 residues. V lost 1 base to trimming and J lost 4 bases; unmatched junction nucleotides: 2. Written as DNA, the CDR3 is TGTGCCAGCAGTTTATCGGGACAGGGGGGCACTGAAGCTTTCTTT. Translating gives CASSLSGQGGTEAFF.

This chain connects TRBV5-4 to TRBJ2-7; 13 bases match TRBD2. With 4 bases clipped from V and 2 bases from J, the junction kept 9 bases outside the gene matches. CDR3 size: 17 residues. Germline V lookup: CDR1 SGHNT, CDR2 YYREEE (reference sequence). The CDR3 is CASSPLGLAGATYEQYF. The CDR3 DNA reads TGTGCCAGCAGCCCCTTAGGACTAGCGGGGGCGACCTACGAGCAGTACTTC.

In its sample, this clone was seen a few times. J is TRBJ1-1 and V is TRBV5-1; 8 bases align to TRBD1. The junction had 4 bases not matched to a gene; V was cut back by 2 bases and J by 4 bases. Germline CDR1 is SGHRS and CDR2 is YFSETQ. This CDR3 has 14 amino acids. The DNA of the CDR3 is TGCGCCAGCAGCTTCCAGGGGGCGTCCACTGAAGCTTTCTTT. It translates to CASSFQGASTEAFF.

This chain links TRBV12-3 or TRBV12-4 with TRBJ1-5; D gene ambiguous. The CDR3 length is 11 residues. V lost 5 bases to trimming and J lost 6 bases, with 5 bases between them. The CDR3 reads CASSRSQPQHF. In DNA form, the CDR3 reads TGTGCCAGCAGTCGGAGTCAGCCCCAGCATTTT.

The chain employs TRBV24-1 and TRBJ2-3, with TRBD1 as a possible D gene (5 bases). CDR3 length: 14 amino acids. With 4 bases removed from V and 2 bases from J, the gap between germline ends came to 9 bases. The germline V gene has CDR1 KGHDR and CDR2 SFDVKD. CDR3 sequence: CATSDRALTDTQYF. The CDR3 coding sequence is TGTGCCACCAGTGACAGGGCTCTCACAGATACGCAGTATTTT.

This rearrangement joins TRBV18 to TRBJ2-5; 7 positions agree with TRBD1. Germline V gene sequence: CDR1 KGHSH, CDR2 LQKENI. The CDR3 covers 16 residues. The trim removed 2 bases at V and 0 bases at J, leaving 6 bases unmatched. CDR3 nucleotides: TGTGCCAGCTCACCAATAGGGACAGACTACCAAGAGACCCAGTACTTC. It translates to CASSPIGTDYQETQYF.

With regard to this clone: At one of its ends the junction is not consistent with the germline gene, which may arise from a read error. The CDR3 reads CASSSQSGRVGETQYF. For the CDR3, the DNA is TGTGCTAGCAGCTCCCAAAGCGGGAGGGTGGGAGAGACCCAGTACTTC. This chain connects TRBV7-7 to TRBJ2-5, with 10 bases identical to TRBD2. The CDR3 sequence is 16 residues long. Per the germline V gene, CDR1 is SSHAT and CDR2 is FNYEAQ (reference sequence). Combining the CDR3 with reference TRBV7-7 and TRBJ2-5 gives the whole variable domain GAGVSQSPRYKVTKRGQDVTLRCDPISSHATLYWYQQALGQGPEFLTYFNYEAQPDKSGLPSDRFSAERPEGSISTLTIQRTEQRDSAMYRCASSSQSGRVGETQYFGPGTRLLVL.

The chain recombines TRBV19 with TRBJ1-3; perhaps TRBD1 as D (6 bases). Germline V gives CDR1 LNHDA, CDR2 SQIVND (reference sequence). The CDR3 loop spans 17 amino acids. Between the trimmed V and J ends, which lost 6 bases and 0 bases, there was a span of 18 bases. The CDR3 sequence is CASRQRWTALSGNTIYF. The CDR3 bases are TGTGCCAGTAGACAACGATGGACAGCCCTCTCTGGAAACACCATATATTTT.

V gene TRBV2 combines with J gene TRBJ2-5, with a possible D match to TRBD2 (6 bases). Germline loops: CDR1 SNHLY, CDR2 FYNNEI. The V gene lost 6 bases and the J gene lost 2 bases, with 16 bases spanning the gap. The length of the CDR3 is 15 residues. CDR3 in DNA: TGTGCCAGCAGCGTCCCCAGCGGGCCACAAGAGACCCAGTACTTC. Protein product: CASSVPSGPQETQYF. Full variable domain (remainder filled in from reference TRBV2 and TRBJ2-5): EPEVTQTPSHQVTQMGQEVILRCVPISNHLYFYWYRQILGQKVEFLVSFYNNEISEKSEIFDDQFSVERPDGSNFTLKIRSTKLEDSAMYFCASSVPSGPQETQYFGPGTRLLVL.

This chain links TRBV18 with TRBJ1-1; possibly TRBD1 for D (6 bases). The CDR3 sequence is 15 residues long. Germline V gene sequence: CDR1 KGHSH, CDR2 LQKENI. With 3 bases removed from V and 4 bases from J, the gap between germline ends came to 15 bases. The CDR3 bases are TGTGCCAGCTCACCTTCTCTAGTCAGGGGCACTGAAGCTTTCTTT. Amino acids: CASSPSLVRGTEAFF.

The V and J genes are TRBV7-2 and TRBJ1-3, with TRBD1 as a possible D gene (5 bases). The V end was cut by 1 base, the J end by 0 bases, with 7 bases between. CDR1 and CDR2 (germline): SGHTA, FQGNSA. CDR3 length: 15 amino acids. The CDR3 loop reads CASSLDRYSGNTIYF. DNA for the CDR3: TGTGCCAGCAGCTTAGACAGGTACTCTGGAAACACCATATATTTT.

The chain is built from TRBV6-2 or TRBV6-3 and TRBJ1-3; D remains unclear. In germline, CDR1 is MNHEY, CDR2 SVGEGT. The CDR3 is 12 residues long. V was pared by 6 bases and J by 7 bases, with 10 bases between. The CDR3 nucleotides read TGTGCCAGCAGCCTTATTCGGAACACCATATATTTT. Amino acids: CASSLIRNTIYF.

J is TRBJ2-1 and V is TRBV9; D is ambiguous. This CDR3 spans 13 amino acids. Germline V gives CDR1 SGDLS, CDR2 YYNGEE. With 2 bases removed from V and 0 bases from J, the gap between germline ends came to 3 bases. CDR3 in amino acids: CASSVYSYNEQFF. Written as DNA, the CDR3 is TGTGCCAGCAGCGTGTACTCCTACAATGAGCAGTTCTTC.

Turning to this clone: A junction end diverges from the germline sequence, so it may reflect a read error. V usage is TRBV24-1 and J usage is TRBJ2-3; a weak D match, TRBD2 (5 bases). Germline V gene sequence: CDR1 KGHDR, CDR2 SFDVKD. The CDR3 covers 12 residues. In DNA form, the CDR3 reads TGTGCCACCAGTGACACCGCGGGCACGCCGTATTTT. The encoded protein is CATSDTAGTPYF.

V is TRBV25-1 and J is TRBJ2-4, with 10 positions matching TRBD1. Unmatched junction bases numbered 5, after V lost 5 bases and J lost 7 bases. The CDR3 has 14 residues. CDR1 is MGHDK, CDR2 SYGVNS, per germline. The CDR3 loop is CASSKGQGLNIQYF. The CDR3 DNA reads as TGTGCCAGCAGTAAGGGACAGGGGCTGAACATTCAGTACTTC.

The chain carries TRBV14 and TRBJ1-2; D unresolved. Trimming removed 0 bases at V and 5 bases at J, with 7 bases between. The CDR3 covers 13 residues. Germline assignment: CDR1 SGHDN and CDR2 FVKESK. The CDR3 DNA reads TGTGCCAGCAGCCAAGATCTCTATTATGGCTACACCTTC. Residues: CASSQDLYYGYTF.

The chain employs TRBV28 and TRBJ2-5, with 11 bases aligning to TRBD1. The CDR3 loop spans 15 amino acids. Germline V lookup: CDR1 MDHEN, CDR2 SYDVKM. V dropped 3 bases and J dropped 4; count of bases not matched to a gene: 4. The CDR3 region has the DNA TGTGCCAGCAGTTTGGGGGGGACAGGGGGAGAGACCCAGTACTTC. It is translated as CASSLGGTGGETQYF. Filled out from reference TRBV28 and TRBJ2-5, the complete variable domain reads DVKVTQSSRYLVKRTGEKVFLECVQDMDHENMFWYRQDPGLGLRLIYFSYDVKMKEKGDIPEGYSVSREKKERFSLILESASTNQTSMYLCASSLGGTGGETQYFGPGTRLLVL.